The source of this T cell receptor (beta chain) is a study of blood T cell repertoires in COVID-19. Study context: COVID-19 samples from acute and convalescent phases originated in the United States, Italy and Spain. T cells, B-cell-depleted T cells, or PBMCs provided the cDNA or gDNA that served as material.

Only in-frame clones appear in the TCRdb table, and some are missing; sequencing was by immunoSEQ multiplex PCR. Counted here are fewer than 150,000 clones, 70% to 90% occurring once; the ten biggest clones make up about 3.6%. The CDR3 totals 15 residues. Trimming cost V 4 bases and J 7 bases; bases outside gene matches: 13. Germline loops: CDR1 MNHEY, CDR2 SVGAGI. Sequenced: peripheral blood. The chain carries TRBV6-5 and TRBJ2-7; TRBD1 aligns across 7 bases. The origin of this receptor is a middle-aged man with acute or convalescent COVID-19. CDR3 region: CASSLLGGEVREQYF. DNA for the CDR3: TGTGCCAGCAGTTTGTTAGGGGGCGAGGTGAGGGAGCAGTACTTC.